These T cell receptor beta chains were read from a single sample in a study of cytomegalovirus exposure and HLA in healthy donors. Clones were read by immunoSEQ multiplex PCR, and TCRdb kept only the in-frame ones, dropping some. The table includes some 150,000 clones, 87% detected once. The sample taken for sequencing was PBMCs. These receptors were taken from a man aged 18 to 30 in good health and CMV-seropositive. CDR3s include the opening cysteine and the closing phenylalanine or tryptophan. The D gene is left open where the match is weak.

NA	TRBV30	TRBJ1-2	CAWRSFLADYGYTF	TGTGCCTGGAGGTCCTTCCTAGCAGACTATGGCTACACCTTC
NA	TRBV18	TRBJ1-1	CASSPRTKKGEAFF	TGTGCCAGCTCACCACGGACCAAGAAGGGGGAAGCTTTCTTT
NA	TRBV2	TRBJ2-1	CASKGWATGNEQFF	TGTGCCAGCAAGGGGTGGGCCACGGGCAATGAGCAGTTCTTC
TRBD2	TRBV25-1	TRBJ2-7	CASSGLAGAGGQYF	TGTGCCAGCAGTGGGCTAGCGGGAGCAGGGGGGCAGTACTTC
NA	TRBV5-1	TRBJ2-5	CASRSGGQETQYF	TGCGCCAGCAGGAGTGGGGGGCAAGAGACCCAGTACTTC
NA	TRBV7-2	TRBJ2-6	CASSLEQNRANVLTF	TGTGCCAGCAGCTTAGAACAAAATAGGGCCAACGTCCTGACTTTC
NA	TRBV7-8	TRBJ1-6	CASSLGQLYSPLHF	TGTGCCAGCAGCTTAGGACAGCTTTATTCACCCCTCCACTTT
TRBD2	TRBV27	TRBJ2-1	CASSLRGTYNEQFF	TGTGCCAGCAGTTTGCGGGGGACCTACAATGAGCAGTTCTTC
NA	TRBV30	TRBJ2-2	CAWSVLGELFF	TGTGCCTGGAGTGTACTGGGGGAGCTGTTTTTT
NA	TRBV28	TRBJ2-7	CASSSLGGYEQYF	TGTGCCAGCAGTTCCCTGGGGGGCTACGAGCAGTACTTC
NA	TRBV5-1	TRBJ1-3	CASSLASGFSGNTIYF	TGCGCCAGCAGCTTGGCGTCGGGATTCTCTGGAAACACCATATATTTT
NA	TRBV30	TRBJ1-6	CAWAPLYNSPLHF	TGTGCCTGGGCCCCACTCTATAATTCACCCCTCCACTTT
NA	TRBV10-3	TRBJ2-3	CAIRDAGSTDTQYF	TGTGCCATCAGGGATGCGGGAAGCACAGATACGCAGTATTTT
TRBD2	TRBV9	TRBJ2-3	CASSVATGGFADTQYF	TGTGCCAGCAGCGTAGCTACGGGAGGGTTTGCAGATACGCAGTATTTT
TRBD2	TRBV9	TRBJ2-2	CASSVSGTTGELFF	TGTGCCAGCAGCGTAAGCGGGACCACCGGGGAGCTGTTTTTT
NA	TRBV15	TRBJ2-3	CATRIAVSSTDTQYF	TGTGCCACCAGAATAGCGGTTTCTAGCACAGATACGCAGTATTTT
TRBD2	TRBV9	TRBJ2-3	CASSPQGSGGTTDTQYF	TGTGCCAGCAGCCCCCAGGGGAGCGGGGGGACCACAGATACGCAGTATTTT
NA	TRBV6-5	TRBJ2-5	CASKDRRSKRETQYF	TGTGCCAGCAAAGACAGGAGGTCAAAACGGGAGACCCAGTACTTC